This T cell receptor beta chain appears in the sequencing data of a study of Ad26.COV2.S vaccination and SARS-CoV-2 variants. Study information: Donor got 5x10^10 or 1x10^11 viral particles of Ad26.COV2.S. Study results and caveats: An underestimation of total T cell responses may have resulted from the TCR breadth and depth analyses.

Germline V gene sequence: CDR1 SGHRS, CDR2 YFSETQ. Germline trimming cut 4 bases from V and 1 base from J; bases unmatched to any gene: 10. This CDR3 has 16 amino acids. Some clones are missing from TCRdb's copy, which holds only in-frame ones; the method was immunoSEQ multiplex PCR. This sample has roughly 450,000 clones, with about nine tenths found just once. Notes on this clone: Its antigen is still unknown.

The treatment here: roughly 18 received Ad26.COV2.S at low or high dose, single or two shots; roughly five received placebo; per-sample allocation not given. Day 63 after the first injection of vaccine or placebo was the sampling time. This Boston cohort included adults aged 18-55 years. V gene TRBV5-1 combines with J gene TRBJ2-5; 7 positions agree with TRBD2. The TCR was taken from a person between 18 and 60 years old who received the Ad26.COV2.S COVID-19 vaccine or a placebo. Sequenced here: peripheral blood, sampled in a trial of Ad26.COV2.S vaccine versus placebo. CDR3 nucleotide sequence: TGCGCCAGCAGCACATTCTCTAGCGGACCCCAAGAGACCCAGTACTTC. This gives the protein CASSTFSSGPQETQYF.